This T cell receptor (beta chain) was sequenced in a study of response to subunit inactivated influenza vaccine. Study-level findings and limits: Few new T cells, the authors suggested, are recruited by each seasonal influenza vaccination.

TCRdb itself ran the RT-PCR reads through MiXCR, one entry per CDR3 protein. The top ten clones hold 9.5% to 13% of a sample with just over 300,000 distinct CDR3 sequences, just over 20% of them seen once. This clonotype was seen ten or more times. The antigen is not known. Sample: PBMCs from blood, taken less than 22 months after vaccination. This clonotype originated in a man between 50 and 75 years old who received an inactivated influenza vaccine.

CDR3 sequence reads: CASSQSQGQNYEQYF. CDR3 in DNA: TGTGCCAGCAGCCAAAGCCAAGGTCAGAACTACGAGCAGTACTTC. This chain joins TRBV4-2 and TRBJ2-7; D not resolved. V dropped 2 bases and J dropped 3 bases, with 14 bases sitting between them. CDR1 and CDR2 (germline): LGHNA, YNFKEQ. The CDR3 is made up of 15 amino acids.